A selection of T cell receptor beta chains follows, all from one sample in a study of control samples from healthy donors and cancer patients. TCRdb's table, derived via immunoSEQ multiplex PCR, lists solely in-frame clones and lacks some. Of over 200,000 clones listed, roughly 87% were seen once; the top ten hold 10% to 15%. Sequencing was done on a sample of PBMCs. Receptors originate from a woman aged 60-70 years with lung cancer. CDR3s include the opening cysteine and the closing phenylalanine or tryptophan. A D gene is named only where the DNA matches it firmly. Some rows have no size entry. The others give once, few or many, or a class for an expanded clone.

NA	many	TRBV27	TRBJ1-1	TGTGCCAGCAGTCCGGGGGGGCAGCACGGCACTGAAGCTTTCTTT	CASSPGGQHGTEAFF
NA	NA	TRBV30	TRBJ1-5	TGTGCCTGGAGTGTACGTAGCGAACAGCCCCAGCATTTT	CAWSVRSEQPQHF
NA	NA	TRBV4-1	TRBJ2-1	TGCGCCAGCAGCCCTTCCACCCTGAATGAGCAGTTCTTC	CASSPSTLNEQFF
TRBD1	NA	TRBV30	TRBJ1-6	TGTGCCTGGAGTATCTGGGGGACAGGGGATCTCGGCTATAATTCACCCCTCCACTTT	CAWSIWGTGDLGYNSPLHF
TRBD1	NA	TRBV3-1/TRBV3-2	TRBJ1-1	TGTGCCAGCAGCCAAGGGCTAGGGGGCAACACTGAAGCTTTCTTT	CASSQGLGGNTEAFF
TRBD1	NA	TRBV27	TRBJ2-3	TGTGCCAGCAGTGGGCGAAGGACAGGGGGCACAGATACGCAGTATTTT	CASSGRRTGGTDTQYF
NA	NA	TRBV14	TRBJ1-1	TGTGCCAGCAGCCAATCCGCCGTCGGTACTGAAGCTTTCTTT	CASSQSAVGTEAFF
TRBD1	NA	TRBV28	TRBJ2-7	TGTGCCAGCAGTTCCGGACAGGGGGTAAACGAGCAGTACTTC	CASSSGQGVNEQYF
NA	NA	TRBV5-1	TRBJ1-5	TGCGCCAGCTCCCTCACAGCAGGGGATCAGCCCCAGCATTTT	CASSLTAGDQPQHF
TRBD1	NA	TRBV10-2	TRBJ1-2	TGCGCCAGCAGTGGGGGACAGGGGGATGGCTACACCTTC	CASSGGQGDGYTF
NA	once	TRBV2	TRBJ2-1	TGTGCCAGCAACCCCGGGGCGGGGCAGATCTACAATGAGCAGTTCTTC	CASNPGAGQIYNEQFF
NA	NA	TRBV5-1	TRBJ1-1	TGCGCCAGCAGCTTGGAGGGCGCTGAAGCTTTCTTT	CASSLEGAEAFF
NA	NA	TRBV7-9	TRBJ2-3	TGTGCCAGCAGGCTCATAGATACGCAGTATTTT	CASRLIDTQYF
NA	NA	TRBV3-1/TRBV3-2	TRBJ1-2	TGTGCCAGCAGACAGGGAAGGTATGGCTACACCTTC	CASRQGRYGYTF
NA	NA	TRBV9	TRBJ2-1	TGTGCCAGCAGCGTAGCTACTGGACCCCTCAATGAGCAGTTCTTC	CASSVATGPLNEQFF
TRBD1	NA	TRBV5-1	TRBJ1-4	TGCGCCAGCAGCGCCAGGGGGCTGGGGGAAAAACTGTTTTTT	CASSARGLGEKLFF